Shown below are 5 T cell receptor beta chains from a single sample sequenced in a study of glioma-infiltrating T cells. Using RNA template, CDR3s of TCR alpha and beta were amplified with iRepertoire arm-PCR. TCRdb reprocessed the multiplex PCR reads with MiXCR, giving one entry per CDR3 protein. Of around 190,000 distinct CDR3 sequences in the sample, 32% were seen once. Material for sequencing was glioma tissue, nonneoplastic brain tissue, or PBMCs (not recorded which). These receptors came from a human donor with low-grade glioma or glioblastoma, undergoing nonglioma brain surgery, or in good health (not recorded which).

This clonotype was seen many times. The J gene is TRBJ2-6, the V gene TRBV10-3; unclear D gene. Per germline, CDR1 ENHRY and CDR2 SYGVKD. Trimming took 4 bases from V and 1 from J, leaving 8 bases between them. The CDR3 contains 15 residues. The CDR3 region has the DNA TGTGCCATCAGTGGTGGGGTATCTGGGGCCAACGTCCTGACTTTC. Amino acid sequence: CAISGGVSGANVLTF.

Note on this clonotype: The junction differs from germline at one of its ends, possibly a read error. The chain uses TRBV7-2 and TRBJ2-7; 8 nucleotides agree with TRBD2. CDR3 length: 16 residues. Germline V lookup: CDR1 SGHTA, CDR2 FQGNSA. The CDR3 sequence is CASIWIGLATSYKQYF. Written as DNA, the CDR3 is TGTGCCAGCATCTGGATCGGACTAGCAACATCCTACAAGCAGTACTTC.

Ten or more counts support this clonotype. The chain combines TRBV7-3 with TRBJ2-2, with 8 bases that match TRBD2. CDR3 length equals 15 residues. CDR1 SGHTA and CDR2 FQGTGA come from the germline V gene. The trim removed 3 bases at V and 4 bases at J, leaving 4 bases unmatched. Here the CDR3 DNA reads TGTGCCAGCAGCTTGCTAGCGGGTTCCACCGGGGAGCTGTTTTTT. As protein: CASSLLAGSTGELFF.

This chain joins TRBV29-1 and TRBJ2-1, with D unclear. Germline V gene sequence: CDR1 SQVTM, CDR2 ANQGSEA. V lost 3 bases and J 0 bases, leaving 15 bases between the germline ends. The CDR3 has 16 residues. In nucleotides, the CDR3 is TGCAGCGTTGAGGGCGAAATCGAGAGCTCCTACAATGAGCAGTTCTTC. This translates into CSVEGEIESSYNEQFF.

This clonotype has a count of ten or more. This chain links TRBV7-2 with TRBJ2-1; 8 positions match TRBD2. V was pared by 1 base and J by 8 bases, with 7 bases of the junction left unmatched. The CDR3 extends over 15 amino acids. CDR1 and CDR2 from the germline V gene are SGHTA and FQGNSA. CDR3 nucleotides: TGTGCCAGCAGCTTAGAGAGGCGGGAGGCCGATGAGCAGTTCTTC. This gives the protein CASSLERREADEQFF. Supplemented by reference TRBV7-2 and TRBJ2-1, the full variable domain reads GAGVSQSPSNKVTEKGKDVELRCDPISGHTALYWYRQSLGQGLEFLIYFQGNSAPDKSGLPSDRFSAERTGGSVSTLTIQRTQQEDSAVYLCASSLERREADEQFFGPGTRLTVL.